This T cell receptor (beta chain) was identified during a study of shared clonotypes between healthy human individuals (TCRdb year 2020). For the wider study: The cohort comprised a couple of women and a few men aged 18 to 49 years. The study deeply sequenced blood TCR repertoires of about five healthy adults to estimate repertoire size and the extent of clonotype sharing between individuals. For each donor, three plates each were used for CD4 naive and CD4 memory, two plates were used for CD8 naive, and one plate was used for CD8 memory. Between about 0.8 and 9.5 billion PBMCs per donor were obtained by leukapheresis. To increase sequencing depth and limit assay-specific biases, TCR repertoire library preparation and sequencing were carried out by different laboratories using diverse techniques. Paper-wide results and their limitations: Pairwise subsampling led to the expectation that sequencing depth would affect the degree of clonotype sharing among donors. Naive subsets generally had larger estimated clonotype richness than memory subsets. When a handful of donors were compared, the shared fraction of clonotypes was 5% to 6.5% for naive CD4, 3% to 4% for naive CD8, 2.3% for memory CD4, and under 0.5% for memory CD8. Even with the large sequencing depth, rarefaction of the sorted-subset datasets indicated that sequencing was incomplete. Because the study included only a small number of donors, the genetic and exposure-history diversity represented was limited. Higher generation probabilities were observed for clonotypes shared by all four sorted-subset donors than for non-shared clonotypes. Sampling was restricted to blood, and TCR repertoires in tissues likely differ from the TCR repertoires found in blood.

Healthy HIV-negative adults with no recently reported acute infections or vaccinations were included as donors. Only Caucasian adults living in Nashville, Tennessee, USA were represented among the donors. Magnetic negative selection was used to enrich CD4+ T cells, after which naive cells were positively selected on CD45RA and the negative fraction became the memory subset. Blood was collected by leukapheresis, and PBMCs were isolated by Ficoll-Histopaque density gradient centrifugation and then cryopreserved in liquid nitrogen vapor phase. Analytical flow cytometry was used to check the purity and quantity of each magnetically sorted T cell population. Genomic DNA was isolated from every sorted fraction and measured by UV absorbance on a Nanodrop 2000c. Using the deep immunoSEQ assay, multiplex PCR amplified TCR CDR3 regions from genomic DNA. Extracted genomic DNA from each cell subset was distributed evenly across all wells of several immunoSEQ 96-well plates, and each plate was treated as a replicate. For sorted subsets, 150 to 250 ng of genomic DNA, equivalent to around 30,000 T cell genomes, went into each replicate PCR. The purified libraries were quantified using a Qubit 3.0 fluorometer, sized with a Bioanalyzer 2100, and then quantified again using the KAPA Library Quantification kit. Every immunoSEQ 96-well plate was sequenced on a separate single-read 150-cycle Illumina NextSeq 550 flow cell. From the authors' description of their analysis: Because the immunoSEQ output held only junctional sequences and lacked quality scores, the filtering could not match the filtering applied to full-length reads. Sequences were annotated with PyIR, a Python wrapper for IgBLAST v1.9, and V/J genes and CDR3 were assigned using IMGT germline references. Reads with weak V/J assignments (E-value above 1e-6), missing CDR3, stop codons, out-of-frame junctions, or ambiguous translated residues were removed. V3J clonotypes were defined as sequences sharing the same inferred V gene, J gene, and CDR3 amino acid sequence. Percentage overlap between repertoires was computed as shared unique clonotypes divided by the size of the smaller repertoire. Three approaches were used to assess repertoire richness: RTK rarefaction, the Chao1 estimator, and Recon v2.1 estimates of unobserved clonotypes. OLGA was used to compute generation probabilities for all TCRbeta clonotypes that the gDNA method yielded from a few donors. This immuneACCESS table, as held by TCRdb, lists in-frame sequences with V and J called but not all clones. Of the missing ones, under half trace to an unresolved V gene in checked studies; the others have no known cause. That table supplies the V and J calls and clone size; D and trimming were determined from the DNA. Present in this sample are around 940,000 clones, more than 75% of which were seen just once. The ten largest clones represent around 1.4% of the sample.

Comments on this clone: Its antigen has not been determined. No per-base quality is available; no much larger clone lies one base away.

The sequenced sample consisted of memory CD4+ T cells sorted from blood. This specimen's cell subset or site label, interpreted: CD45RA-negative fraction. The clonotype comes from a man between 18 and 35 years old in good health.

This receptor carries the CDR3 CASSQDGTGYFETQYF. The DNA reads TGCGCCAGCAGCCAAGATGGGACAGGGTATTTTGAGACCCAGTACTTC. Rearrangement joined TRBV4-1 to TRBJ2-5; 9 middle bases align to TRBD1. The CDR3 runs 16 residues from the cysteine to the phenylalanine. Solely the CDR3 DNA is kept, with 48 bases framed from the first base. Per the germline V gene, MGHRA is the CDR1 and YSYEKL is the CDR2. Ends trimmed: V by 0 bases, J by 5 bases; bases unmatched to a gene: 7.